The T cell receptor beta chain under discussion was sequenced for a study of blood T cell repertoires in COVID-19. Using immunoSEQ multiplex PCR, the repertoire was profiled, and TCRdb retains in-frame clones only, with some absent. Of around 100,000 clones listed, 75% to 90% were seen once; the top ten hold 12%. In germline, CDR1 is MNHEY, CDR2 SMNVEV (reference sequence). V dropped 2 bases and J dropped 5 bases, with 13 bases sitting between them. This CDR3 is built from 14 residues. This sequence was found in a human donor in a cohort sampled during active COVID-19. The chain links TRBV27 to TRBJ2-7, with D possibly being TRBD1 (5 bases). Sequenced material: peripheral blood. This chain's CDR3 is CASSLRSGMDEQYF. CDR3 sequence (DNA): TGTGCCAGCAGTTTAAGGTCAGGGATGGACGAGCAGTACTTC.